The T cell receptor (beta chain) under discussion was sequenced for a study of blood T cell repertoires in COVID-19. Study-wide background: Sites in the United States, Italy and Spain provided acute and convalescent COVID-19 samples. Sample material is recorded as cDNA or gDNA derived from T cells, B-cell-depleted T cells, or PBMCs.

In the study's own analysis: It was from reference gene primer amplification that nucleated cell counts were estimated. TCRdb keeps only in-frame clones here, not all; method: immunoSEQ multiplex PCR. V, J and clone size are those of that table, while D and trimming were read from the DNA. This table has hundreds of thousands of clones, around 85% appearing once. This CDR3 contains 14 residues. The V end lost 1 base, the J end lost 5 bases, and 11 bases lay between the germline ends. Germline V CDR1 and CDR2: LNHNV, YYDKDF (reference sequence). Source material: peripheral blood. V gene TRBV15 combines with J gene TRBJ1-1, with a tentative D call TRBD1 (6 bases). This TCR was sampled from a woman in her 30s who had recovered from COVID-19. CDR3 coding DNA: TGTGCCACCAGCAGAGGGGGGCTGACAACTGAAGCTTTCTTT. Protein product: CATSRGGLTTEAFF.